The 17 T cell receptor beta chains given below trace back to one sample, sequenced in a study of T cells in Graves' hyperthyroidism and ophthalmopathy. Amplification targeted TCR beta CDR3 regions from RNA transcripts. With the HTBI primer set, the TCR CDR3 went through a first round of RT-PCR. TCRdb independently ran MiXCR on the multiplex PCR reads; one entry per CDR3 protein. The table lists a few hundred thousand distinct CDR3 sequences, approximately 14% of them singletons. Source material: blood. The receptors were sampled from a young woman with Graves' hyperthyroidism.

This clonotype came up a few times. V gene TRBV20-1 combines with J gene TRBJ2-3, with a tentative D call TRBD1 (5 bases). The CDR3 has 16 residues. Trimming shortened V by 0 bases and J by 2 bases, and 15 bases separated the two germline ends. From germline, CDR1 is DFQATT and CDR2 SNEGSKA (reference sequence). The CDR3 loop reads CSARDLDTPITDTQYF. CDR3 nucleotide sequence: TGCAGTGCTAGAGATTTGGACACCCCTATCACAGATACGCAGTATTTT.

This clonotype was observed a few times. A much larger clonotype is one base distant, so this may be a read error. V is TRBV2 and J is TRBJ2-1; 9 bases agree with TRBD2. The germline CDR1 and CDR2 sequences are SNHLY and FYNNEI. This CDR3 is 16 amino acids long. CDR3: CASLPGSGSSYNEQLF. The CDR3 region has the DNA TGTGCCAGCCTTCCAGGTAGCGGGAGCTCCTACAATGAGCAGCTCTTC.

The gene calls are TRBV2 and TRBJ2-3; no reliable D call. V lost 8 bases to trimming and J lost 6 bases, with 21 bases between them. The CDR3 loop spans 15 amino acids. From germline, CDR1 is SNHLY and CDR2 FYNNEI. The CDR3 protein is CASGPTIIYRDTQYF. CDR3 nucleotide sequence: TGTGCCAGCGGCCCTACAATTATCTATAGGGATACGCAGTATTTT. Based on the CDR3 plus reference TRBV2 and TRBJ2-3, the full variable domain is EPEVTQTPSHQVTQMGQEVILRCVPISNHLYFYWYRQILGQKVEFLVSFYNNEISEKSEIFDDQFSVERPDGSNFTLKIRSTKLEDSAMYFCASGPTIIYRDTQYFGPGTRLTVL.

The chain carries TRBV27 and TRBJ2-3, with D perhaps assigned TRBD1 or TRBD2 (5 bases each). Germline assignment: CDR1 MNHEY and CDR2 SMNVEV (reference sequence). This CDR3 is built from 15 residues. V lost 1 base to trimming and J lost 0 bases, with 8 bases between them. In nucleotides, the CDR3 is TGTGCCAGCAGTTTATATTGGGACAGCACAGATACGCAGTATTTT. Amino acids: CASSLYWDSTDTQYF.

The chain carries TRBV9 and TRBJ1-4; D not certain. From germline, CDR1 is SGDLS and CDR2 YYNGEE. Trimming shortened V by 0 bases and J by 4 bases, and 4 bases separated the two germline ends. The CDR3 covers 13 residues. As DNA, the CDR3 is TGTGCCAGCAGCGTAGGACATAATGAAAAACTGTTTTTT. Protein sequence: CASSVGHNEKLFF.

A word on this clonotype: The junction departs from the called germline gene at one end, perhaps through a read error. The V call is TRBV5-1, the J call TRBJ2-1; 8 bases align to TRBD2. The CDR3 loop spans 14 amino acids. In germline, CDR1 is SGHRS, CDR2 YFSETQ. The DNA for the CDR3 is TGCGCCGGCAGTTCTAGCGGGTCGTACAATGAGCAGTTCTTC. It is translated as CAGSSSGSYNEQFF. Filled out from reference TRBV5-1 and TRBJ2-1, the complete variable domain reads KAGVTQTPRYLIKTRGQQVTLSCSPISGHRSVSWYQQTPGQGLQFLFEYFSETQRNKGNFPGRFSGRQFSNSRSEMNVSTLELGDSALYLCAGSSSGSYNEQFFGPGTRLTVL.

In its sample, this clonotype was seen many times. The genes are TRBV30 and TRBJ2-7; 8 nucleotides agree with TRBD2. CDR3 size: 14 residues. V lost 2 bases to trimming and J lost 3 bases; unmatched junction nucleotides: 6. Germline loops: CDR1 GTSNPN, CDR2 SVGIG (reference sequence). The CDR3 DNA sequence: TGTGCCTGGAGTAAACTAGCGGAGGGCTACGAGCAGTACTTC. This codes for CAWSKLAEGYEQYF.

This clonotype was picked up a small number of times. The CDR3 DNA follows: TGTGCCACCAGCAGAGGCCGGGGACAACCGACGTACAATGAGCAGTTCTTC. Residues: CATSRGRGQPTYNEQFF. The chain employs TRBV15 and TRBJ2-1; perhaps TRBD1 as D (6 bases). Trimming shortened V by 1 base and J by 4 bases, and 17 bases separated the two germline ends. The CDR3 has 17 residues. The germline V gene has CDR1 LNHNV and CDR2 YYDKDF (reference sequence).

For this clonotype: A read error may produce the germline difference seen at one junction end. The chain combines TRBV27 with TRBJ2-7; TRBD1 is a possible D gene (6 bases). The CDR3 covers 14 residues. The germline V gene encodes CDR1 MNHEY and CDR2 SMNVEV (reference sequence). The CDR3 DNA reads as TGTGCCAGCAGTGGACAGTTAAACTCCTGCGAGCAGTACTTC. Its protein product is CASSGQLNSCEQYF.

This clonotype occurred a few times. The junction shows a germline mismatch at one end, possibly a read error. The V and J genes are TRBV9 and TRBJ2-1; 7 bases map to TRBD2. CDR1 is SGDLS and CDR2 is YYNGEE in the germline V gene. The CDR3 spans 16 residues. The CDR3 sequence is CASNVELGGSYNEQFF. CDR3 nucleotides: TGTGCCAGCAACGTAGAGCTGGGAGGGTCCTACAATGAGCAGTTCTTC.

This clonotype was recorded at least ten times. The chain is built from TRBV4-2 and TRBJ2-3; 10 bases are a match to TRBD1. CDR3 length equals 16 residues. The germline V gene has CDR1 LGHNA and CDR2 YNFKEQ. V shed 5 bases, J shed 4 bases, and the junction held 9 bases outside the gene matches. CDR3 in amino acids: CASSDRDRGSADTQYF. The DNA of the CDR3 is TGTGCCAGCAGCGACCGGGACAGGGGCTCAGCAGATACGCAGTATTTT.

This clonotype was seen at least ten times. CDR3 sequence reads: CASQGWRDTQYF. The CDR3 DNA reads TGTGCCAGCCAAGGATGGCGAGATACGCAGTATTTT. The chain carries TRBV12-3 or TRBV12-4 and TRBJ2-3, with D uncertain. The V end lost 8 bases, the J end lost 5 bases, and 11 bases lay between the germline ends. This CDR3 region has 12 residues.

This clonotype was observed at least ten times. The chain links TRBV20-1 to TRBJ2-1; 8 bases are shared with TRBD1. From germline, CDR1 is DFQATT and CDR2 SNEGSKA (reference sequence). This CDR3 spans 15 amino acids. V lost 2 bases, J lost 4 bases, and 7 bases stayed unmatched. CDR3 sequence: CSARSGTGLYNEQFF. In DNA, the CDR3 is TGCAGTGCTAGATCCGGGACAGGTCTTTACAATGAGCAGTTCTTC.

The V call is TRBV9, the J call TRBJ2-2; 7 bases line up with TRBD1. CDR1 is SGDLS, CDR2 YYNGEE, per germline. Trimming at V came to 0 bases and at J to 6 bases, leaving 11 bases not matched to a gene. CDR3 length: 17 residues. CDR3 sequence (DNA): TGTGCCAGCAGCGTAGGTGGATGGGGACAGTTCGCCGGGGAGCTGTTTTTT. Protein product: CASSVGGWGQFAGELFF.

This chain links TRBV11-3 with TRBJ2-3, with TRBD1 matching over 7 bases. Germline lookup yields CDR1 SGHNT and CDR2 YENEEA. Trimming cost V 0 bases and J 5 bases; bases outside gene matches: 8. The CDR3 has 16 residues. CDR3 coding DNA: TGTGCCAGCAGCTTAGATCTCCAGGGGGTCGGAGATACGCAGTATTTT. It translates to CASSLDLQGVGDTQYF.

This clonotype was detected a few times. The chain recombines TRBV18 with TRBJ2-1; the D is unclear. The V gene lost 4 bases and the J gene lost 6 bases, with 16 bases spanning the gap. The CDR3 totals 15 residues. CDR1 and CDR2 from the germline V gene are KGHSH and LQKENI. For the CDR3, the DNA is TGTGCCAGCTCACTAGGGCTAGTGTATGGCAATGAGCAGTTCTTC. As protein: CASSLGLVYGNEQFF.

This clonotype was recorded at least ten times. The chain combines TRBV30 with TRBJ2-1; D unclear. V gave up 2 bases and J gave up 5 bases, with 7 bases separating them. The CDR3 totals 12 residues. CDR1 is GTSNPN and CDR2 is SVGIG in the germline V gene (reference sequence). CDR3 loop: CAWSPGHNEQFF. CDR3 in DNA: TGTGCCTGGAGTCCAGGCCACAATGAGCAGTTCTTC.